Each of the 7 T cell receptor beta chains below was sequenced from the same sample in a study of post-analysis software for immune sequencing data (dated by TCRdb to between 2014 and 2017). What the work shows at the level of the full study, not this receptor alone: A few TRBV segments, including TRBV5-6, TRBV5-1 and TRBV20-1, were significantly more frequent in patients than controls.

Receptor libraries were prepared by PCR. Data came from an Illumina HiSeq 2500. To reduce PCR and sequencing biases, unique molecular identifiers were built into the TCR beta cDNA libraries. TCRdb reanalyzed the raw reads on its own, using fastp at Q25 for trimming and MiXCR for clone calling, and kept in-frame beta chains. CDR3 protein sequences are deduplicated, and each keeps its most common genes and DNA. The sample profile shows about half a million distinct CDR3 sequences; around 34% of them were found once. Of the sample, roughly 6% falls within the top ten clones. These receptors' targets are unknown. Material: blood. Receptor source: a girl aged 2-17 years with multiple sclerosis.

Only a few counts were recorded for this clonotype. The genes are TRBV6-5 and TRBJ2-5, with D maybe TRBD1 (6 bases). The J call is uncertain, as TRBJ2-7 better fits the DNA end. The germline V gene has CDR1 MNHEY and CDR2 SVGAGI. The CDR3 runs 16 residues. CDR3 sequence reads: CASSYSPGHRAYEQYF. The CDR3 DNA follows: TGTGCCAGCAGTTACTCGCCGGGACACCGAGCCTACGAGCAGTACTTC.

This clonotype was seen a few times. The CDR3, as DNA: TGTGCCAGCGAGAACCCTTGGGGGACAGATACGCAGTATTTT. This codes for CASENPWGTDTQYF. This sequence joins TRBV5-5 and TRBJ2-3; D may be TRBD1 or TRBD2 (5 bases each). The germline gives CDR1 SGHKS, CDR2 YYEKEE (reference sequence). V lost 7 bases and J 3 bases, leaving 15 bases between the germline ends. The CDR3 runs 14 residues.

V gene TRBV5-4 combines with J gene TRBJ2-7; D remains ambiguous. Trimming cost V 3 bases and J 6 bases, with 16 bases left between them. The germline V gene has CDR1 SGHNT and CDR2 YYREEE (reference sequence). This CDR3 contains 14 residues. The CDR3 nucleotides are TGTGCCAGCAGCTCGAGTGACGGAAGGTCCGAGCAGTACTTC. This translates into CASSSSDGRSEQYF.

The gene calls are TRBV7-8 and TRBJ2-1, with D possibly being TRBD2 (6 bases). V dropped 2 bases and J dropped 2 bases, with 13 bases sitting between them. There are 16 residues in the CDR3. Germline-derived CDR1 and CDR2 are SGHVS and FQNEAQ. The CDR3 is CASSLQAGLTYNEQFF. CDR3 in DNA: TGTGCCAGCAGCTTACAGGCGGGATTGACCTACAATGAGCAGTTCTTC.

The chain combines TRBV2 with TRBJ1-5, with D uncertain. Germline CDR1 SNHLY, CDR2 FYNNEI. The CDR3 has 16 residues. V lost 4 bases and J lost 2, with 15 bases in between. The CDR3 nucleotides are TGTGCCAGCAGTGGTAAGGCGGGGATGGGCAATCAGCCCCAGCATTTT. Translated, it gives CASSGKAGMGNQPQHF.

The CDR3 sequence is CASSQDGGGLYNSPLHF. The CDR3 bases are TGCGCCAGCAGCCAAGATGGGGGGGGGCTCTATAATTCACCCCTCCACTTT. This chain uses TRBV4-1 with TRBJ1-6; tentative D call: TRBD1 (6 bases). The CDR3 totals 17 residues. CDR1 MGHRA and CDR2 YSYEKL come from the germline V gene. The V gene lost 0 bases and the J gene lost 3 bases, with 12 bases spanning the gap.

This sequence joins TRBV27 and TRBJ1-1; D is unresolved. CDR1 is MNHEY, CDR2 SMNVEV, per germline (reference sequence). V dropped 3 bases and J dropped 7 bases, with 6 bases sitting between them. CDR3 length: 11 residues. CDR3 sequence (DNA): TGTGCCAGCAGTTTTGGCAGTGAAGCTTTCTTT. This encodes CASSFGSEAFF.